This is a list of T cell receptor beta chains from one sample in a study of cytomegalovirus exposure and HLA in healthy donors. Measured with immunoSEQ multiplex PCR; TCRdb has only the in-frame clones, and not every one. The data hold about 280,000 clones, with 80% to 90% observed a single time. Input material: PBMCs. The receptor source for this set is a young woman in good health and CMV-seronegative. Both conserved end residues are part of each CDR3. D genes are given only for firm matches. Rows give clone size only sometimes, using once, few, many, or a class for an expanded clone.

D	V	size	J	CDR3	DNA
TRBD1	TRBV30	once	TRBJ2-5	CAWAPGQGRETQYF	TGTGCCTGGGCGCCGGGACAGGGTAGGGAGACCCAGTACTTC
TRBD1	TRBV5-1	NA	TRBJ1-3	CASSAQGGDGNTIYF	TGCGCCAGCAGCGCACAGGGGGGCGATGGAAACACCATATATTTT
NA	TRBV4-3	NA	TRBJ1-2	CASRAGRYGYTF	TGCGCCAGCAGGGCAGGGCGGTATGGCTACACCTTC
NA	TRBV29-1	NA	TRBJ2-7	CSVGPNAGYEQYF	TGCAGCGTTGGCCCGAACGCGGGCTACGAGCAGTACTTC
TRBD1	TRBV6-6	NA	TRBJ2-2	CASSYQNRGGTGELFF	TGTGCCAGCAGTTACCAGAACAGGGGTGGAACCGGGGAGCTGTTTTTT
NA	TRBV5-6	once	TRBJ1-5	CASSFGTGGYQPQHF	TGTGCCAGCAGCTTCGGGACTGGGGGATATCAGCCCCAGCATTTT
TRBD2	TRBV7-2	NA	TRBJ2-1	CASSLLLAGGQSEQFF	TGTGCCAGCAGCCTCCTCCTAGCGGGAGGGCAATCTGAGCAGTTCTTC
NA	TRBV5-4	NA	TRBJ1-1	CASSLNMDTEAFF	TGTGCCAGCAGCTTGAACATGGACACTGAAGCTTTCTTT
NA	TRBV28	few	TRBJ2-7	CASSYSFSYEQYF	TGTGCCAGCAGTTACAGCTTTTCCTACGAGCAGTACTTC
TRBD1	TRBV6-5	NA	TRBJ1-3	CASRDRDRGGNTIYF	TGTGCCAGCCGGGACAGGGATAGAGGTGGAAACACCATATATTTT
TRBD1	TRBV27	NA	TRBJ2-1	CASSRTGSYNEQFF	TGTGCCAGCAGCCGGACAGGTTCATACAATGAGCAGTTCTTC
TRBD2	TRBV27	NA	TRBJ2-3	CASSLAGGDTQYF	TGTGCCAGCAGTCTAGCGGGAGGAGACACGCAGTATTTT
TRBD2	TRBV9	NA	TRBJ2-2	CASSVGSSGAGELFF	TGTGCCAGCAGCGTAGGTAGTAGCGGGGCCGGGGAGCTGTTTTTT
TRBD1	TRBV28	NA	TRBJ1-4	CASSSRTGGAGKLFF	TGTGCCAGCAGTTCCAGGACAGGGGGCGCGGGAAAACTGTTTTTT
TRBD1	TRBV5-1	NA	TRBJ2-4	CASSLDGDSRNIQYF	TGCGCCAGCAGCTTGGATGGGGACAGCAGAAACATTCAGTACTTC
NA	TRBV11-2	NA	TRBJ2-7	CASSSRQESYEQYF	TGTGCCAGCAGCTCCAGACAGGAATCCTACGAGCAGTACTTC
TRBD1	TRBV19	NA	TRBJ1-5	CASRTTGVQPQHF	TGTGCCAGTAGGACGACAGGGGTTCAGCCCCAGCATTTT
TRBD1	TRBV5-1	NA	TRBJ2-5	CASSPGTGETQYF	TGCGCCAGCAGCCCCGGGACAGGGGAGACCCAGTACTTC
NA	TRBV11-2	NA	TRBJ1-2	CASSSLSNYGYTF	TGTGCCAGCAGCTCATTGTCCAACTATGGCTACACCTTC
TRBD1	TRBV5-4	NA	TRBJ1-1	CASSLGQGSTEAFF	TGTGCCAGCAGCTTGGGACAGGGAAGCACTGAAGCTTTCTTT
TRBD1	TRBV5-6	NA	TRBJ1-1	CASSLLPGGTEAFF	TGTGCCAGCAGCTTGCTGCCAGGGGGCACTGAAGCTTTCTTT
TRBD2	TRBV5-6	NA	TRBJ2-7	CASSLAGGSSYEQYF	TGTGCCAGCAGCTTGGCGGGGGGGAGCTCCTACGAGCAGTACTTC
NA	TRBV9	NA	TRBJ1-2	CASSPGGPRDYGYTF	TGTGCCAGCAGCCCCGGAGGGCCCCGGGACTATGGCTACACCTTC
TRBD1	TRBV29-1	NA	TRBJ2-1	CSVETGGLRYEQFF	TGCAGCGTTGAAACAGGGGGCTTGCGTTATGAGCAGTTCTTC
NA	TRBV2	NA	TRBJ2-1	CASSLARDQGQIF	TGTGCCAGCAGTCTGGCTCGGGATCAGGGGCAGATCTTC
NA	TRBV29-1	NA	TRBJ1-1	CSVETARGHTEAFF	TGCAGCGTTGAGACGGCCCGAGGGCACACTGAAGCTTTCTTT
NA	TRBV29-1	NA	TRBJ1-1	CSVVGRVRGTEAFF	TGCAGCGTTGTAGGGAGGGTTAGGGGCACTGAAGCTTTCTTT
TRBD1	TRBV25-1	NA	TRBJ2-3	CASSRGTGGADTQYF	TGTGCCAGCAGTCGTGGGACAGGGGGCGCAGATACGCAGTATTTT
NA	TRBV30	NA	TRBJ1-4	CAWDSGRVREKLFF	TGTGCCTGGGACTCGGGCAGGGTTAGGGAAAAACTGTTTTTT
NA	TRBV5-1	NA	TRBJ2-7	CASSLANSYEQYF	TGCGCCAGCAGCTTGGCAAATTCCTACGAGCAGTACTTC
TRBD2	TRBV4-3	NA	TRBJ2-3	CASSQDTSGGTDTQYF	TGCGCCAGCAGCCAAGATACTAGCGGGGGCACAGATACGCAGTATTTT
TRBD1	TRBV6-5	NA	TRBJ1-4	CASSYDRGEKLFF	TGTGCCAGCAGTTACGACAGGGGTGAAAAACTGTTTTTT
NA	TRBV20-1	NA	TRBJ2-5	CSARVRETQYF	TGCAGTGCTAGAGTCCGGGAGACCCAGTACTTC
TRBD2	TRBV9	NA	TRBJ2-2	CASSALAGGNTGELFF	TGTGCCAGCAGCGCGTTAGCGGGGGGGAACACCGGGGAGCTGTTTTTT
NA	TRBV5-1	NA	TRBJ2-7	CASSSDTFSYEQYF	TGCGCCAGCAGCTCGGACACCTTCTCCTACGAGCAGTACTTC
TRBD2	TRBV27	NA	TRBJ2-1	CASSLDSGASSYNEQFF	TGTGCCAGCAGTTTGGATAGCGGGGCGAGCTCCTACAATGAGCAGTTCTTC
NA	TRBV9	NA	TRBJ1-3	CASSVDSVGNTIYF	TGTGCCAGCAGCGTTGACAGCGTTGGAAACACCATATATTTT
TRBD2	TRBV4-1	NA	TRBJ2-7	CASSQATGTSYEQYF	TGCGCCAGCAGCCAAGCAACCGGGACTAGCTACGAGCAGTACTTC
NA	TRBV25-1	NA	TRBJ1-1	CASRGAGTEAFF	TGTGCCAGCAGGGGGGCCGGCACTGAAGCTTTCTTT
NA	TRBV5-6	NA	TRBJ2-5	CASRYPGTPGETQYF	TGTGCCAGCAGATACCCCGGGACCCCAGGGGAAACCCAGTACTTC
NA	TRBV9	NA	TRBJ1-1	CASSVEQGLNTEAFF	TGTGCCAGCAGCGTAGAACAGGGACTGAACACTGAAGCTTTCTTT
NA	TRBV21-1	NA	TRBJ1-6	CASSLGQGGSPLHF	TGTGCCAGCAGCCTAGGACAGGGCGGTTCACCCCTCCACTTT
TRBD1	TRBV9	NA	TRBJ1-2	CASSVGGTGHAGGYTF	TGTGCCAGCAGCGTTGGAGGGACAGGGCACGCGGGAGGCTACACCTTC